This T cell receptor beta chain appears in the sequencing data of a study of cytomegalovirus exposure and HLA in healthy donors. Study results and limitations: Using the classifier, cytomegalovirus status was reportedly diagnosed with high specificity and sensitivity. Later examination showed HLA-associated TCR beta chains had greater clonal expansion than equally common others.

The PCR was carried out with 60 Vbeta primers and 13 Jbeta primers. The repertoire was sequenced with immunoSEQ multiplex PCR; TCRdb's copy has only in-frame clones and lacks some. The sample shows approximately 70,000 clones, around 74% of them seen only once. The CDR3 is 13 amino acids. Germline V gene data show CDR1 as GTSNPN and CDR2 as SVGIG (reference sequence). V was trimmed by 0 bases and J by 9 bases, leaving 14 bases between them. With regard to this clone: Its antigen is unidentified.

This TCR came from a woman in her twenties or thirties in good health and CMV-seropositive. This chain connects TRBV30 to TRBJ2-5, with D tentatively TRBD1 (5 bases). Source material: PBMCs. The chain's CDR3 is CAWSVRAGWAQYF. Written as DNA, the CDR3 is TGTGCCTGGAGTGTACGAGCAGGGTGGGCCCAGTACTTC.